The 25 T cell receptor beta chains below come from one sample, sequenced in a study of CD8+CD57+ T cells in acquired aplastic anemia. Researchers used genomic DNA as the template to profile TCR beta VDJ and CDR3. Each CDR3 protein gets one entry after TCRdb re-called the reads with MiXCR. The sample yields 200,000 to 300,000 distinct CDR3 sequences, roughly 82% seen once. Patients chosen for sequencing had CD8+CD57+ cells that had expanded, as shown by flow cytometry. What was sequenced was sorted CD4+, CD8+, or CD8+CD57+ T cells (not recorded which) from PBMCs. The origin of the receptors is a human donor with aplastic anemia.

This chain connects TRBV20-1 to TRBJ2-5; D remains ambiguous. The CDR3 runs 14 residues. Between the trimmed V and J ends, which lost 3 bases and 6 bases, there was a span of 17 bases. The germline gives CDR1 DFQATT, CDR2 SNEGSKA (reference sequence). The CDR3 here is CSASRWRAMKTQYF. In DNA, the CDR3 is TGCAGTGCTAGCAGGTGGAGAGCCATGAAGACCCAGTACTTC.

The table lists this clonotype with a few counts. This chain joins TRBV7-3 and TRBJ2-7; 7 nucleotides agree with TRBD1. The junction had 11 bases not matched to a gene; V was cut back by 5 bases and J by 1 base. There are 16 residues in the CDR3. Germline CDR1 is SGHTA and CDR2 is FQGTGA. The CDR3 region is CASSPQGTALSYEQYV. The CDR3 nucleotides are TGTGCCAGCAGCCCACAGGGGACAGCCCTTTCCTACGAGCAGTACGTC.

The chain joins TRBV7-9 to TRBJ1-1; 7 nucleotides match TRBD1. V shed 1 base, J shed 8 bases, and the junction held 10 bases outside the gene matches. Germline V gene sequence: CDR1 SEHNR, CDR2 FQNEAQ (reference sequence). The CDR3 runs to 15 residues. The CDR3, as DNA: TGTGCCAGCAGCTTAGATATGACAGGGAGCGCCGAAGCTTTCTTT. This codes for CASSLDMTGSAEAFF.

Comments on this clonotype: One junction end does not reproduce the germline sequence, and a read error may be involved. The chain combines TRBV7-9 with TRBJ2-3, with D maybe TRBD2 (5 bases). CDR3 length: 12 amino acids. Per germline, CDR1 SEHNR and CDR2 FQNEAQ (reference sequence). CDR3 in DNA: TGTGCCAGCAGTGGCGGGTCAGATACGCAGTCTTTT. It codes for CASSGGSDTQSF.

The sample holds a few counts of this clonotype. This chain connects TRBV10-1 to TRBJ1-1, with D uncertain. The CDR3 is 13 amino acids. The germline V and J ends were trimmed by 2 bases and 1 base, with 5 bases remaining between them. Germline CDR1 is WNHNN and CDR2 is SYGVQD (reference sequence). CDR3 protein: CASSENRNTEAFF. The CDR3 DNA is TGCGCCAGCAGTGAGAACAGGAACACTGAAGCTTTCTTT.

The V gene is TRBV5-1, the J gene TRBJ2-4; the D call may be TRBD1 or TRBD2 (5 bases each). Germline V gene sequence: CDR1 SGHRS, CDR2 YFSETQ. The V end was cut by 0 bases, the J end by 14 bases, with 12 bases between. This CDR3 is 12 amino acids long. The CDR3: CASSLEGTRKYF. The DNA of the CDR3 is TGCGCCAGCAGCTTGGAAGGGACCCGAAAGTACTTC.

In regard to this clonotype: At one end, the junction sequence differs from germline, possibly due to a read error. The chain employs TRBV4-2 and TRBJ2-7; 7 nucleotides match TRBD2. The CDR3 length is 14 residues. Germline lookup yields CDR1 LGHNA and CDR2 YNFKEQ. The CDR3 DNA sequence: TGTGCCAGTAGCCTCGAGGGAGGGAGGTACGAGCAGTACTTC. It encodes CASSLEGGRYEQYF.

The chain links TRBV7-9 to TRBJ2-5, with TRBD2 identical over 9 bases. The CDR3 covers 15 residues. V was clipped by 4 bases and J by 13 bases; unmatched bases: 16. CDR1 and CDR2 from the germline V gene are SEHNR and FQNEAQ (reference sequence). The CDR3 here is CASSSSGKRGDTMYF. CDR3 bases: TGTGCCAGCAGCTCTAGCGGGAAACGCGGAGACACCATGTACTTC.

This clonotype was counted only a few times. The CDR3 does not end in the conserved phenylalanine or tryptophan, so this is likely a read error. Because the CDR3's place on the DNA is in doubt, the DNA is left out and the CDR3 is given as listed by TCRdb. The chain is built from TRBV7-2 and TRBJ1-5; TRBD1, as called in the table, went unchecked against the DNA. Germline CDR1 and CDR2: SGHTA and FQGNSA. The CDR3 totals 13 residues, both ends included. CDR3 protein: CASSLTGGPATQY.

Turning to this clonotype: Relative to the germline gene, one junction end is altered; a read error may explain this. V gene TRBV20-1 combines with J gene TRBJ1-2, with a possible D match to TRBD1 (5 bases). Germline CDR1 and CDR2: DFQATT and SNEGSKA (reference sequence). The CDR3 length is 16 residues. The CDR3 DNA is TGCAGTGCTGGAGATGGGTTACGGGGGGGTAACTATGGCTACACCTTC. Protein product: CSAGDGLRGGNYGYTF.

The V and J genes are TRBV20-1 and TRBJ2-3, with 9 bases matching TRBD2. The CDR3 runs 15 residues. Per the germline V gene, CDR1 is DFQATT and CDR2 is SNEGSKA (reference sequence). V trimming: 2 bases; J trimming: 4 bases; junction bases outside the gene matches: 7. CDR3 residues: CSARRRGGGADTQYF. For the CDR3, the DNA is TGCAGTGCTAGAAGGCGCGGGGGGGGCGCAGATACGCAGTATTTT.

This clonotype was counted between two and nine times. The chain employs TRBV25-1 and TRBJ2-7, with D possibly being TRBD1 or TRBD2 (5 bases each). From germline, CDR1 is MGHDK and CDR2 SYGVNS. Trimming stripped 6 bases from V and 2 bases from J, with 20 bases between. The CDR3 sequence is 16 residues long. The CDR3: CASSPRGGVGAYEQYF. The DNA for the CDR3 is TGTGCCAGCAGCCCGAGGGGCGGAGTGGGCGCCTACGAGCAGTACTTC.

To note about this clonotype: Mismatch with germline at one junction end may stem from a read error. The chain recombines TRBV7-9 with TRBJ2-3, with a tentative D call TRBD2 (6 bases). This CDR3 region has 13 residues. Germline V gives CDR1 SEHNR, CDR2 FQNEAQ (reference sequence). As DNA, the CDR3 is TGTGCCAGCGGCGTCGGGAGCAGAGAGGCGCGCGATTTT. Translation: CASGVGSREARDF.

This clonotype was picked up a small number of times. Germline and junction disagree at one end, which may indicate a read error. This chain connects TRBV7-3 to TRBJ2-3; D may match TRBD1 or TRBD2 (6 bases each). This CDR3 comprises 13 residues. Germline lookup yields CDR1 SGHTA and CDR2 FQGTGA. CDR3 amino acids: CASGDGGKATEYF. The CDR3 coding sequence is TGTGCCAGCGGGGACGGGGGCAAAGCTACGGAGTATTTT.

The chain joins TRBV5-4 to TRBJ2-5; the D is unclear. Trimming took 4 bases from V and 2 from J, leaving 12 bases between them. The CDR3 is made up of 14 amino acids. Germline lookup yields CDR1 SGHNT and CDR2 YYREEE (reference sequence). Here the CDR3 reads CASSIQRKQETQYF. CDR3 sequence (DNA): TGTGCCAGCAGCATACAAAGAAAGCAAGAGACCCAGTACTTC.

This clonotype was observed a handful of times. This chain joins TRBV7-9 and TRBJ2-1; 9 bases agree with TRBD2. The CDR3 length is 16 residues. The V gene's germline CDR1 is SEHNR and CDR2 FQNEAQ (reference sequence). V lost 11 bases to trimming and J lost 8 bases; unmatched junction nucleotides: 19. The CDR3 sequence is CAYSLQRSGGSDEQFF. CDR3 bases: TGTGCCTACAGCTTACAAAGAAGCGGGGGGAGCGATGAGCAGTTCTTC.

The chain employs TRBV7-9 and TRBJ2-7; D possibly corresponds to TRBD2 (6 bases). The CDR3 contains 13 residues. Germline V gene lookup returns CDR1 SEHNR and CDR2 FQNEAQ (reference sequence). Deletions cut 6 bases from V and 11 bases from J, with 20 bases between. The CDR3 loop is CASSGRGYAEEYV. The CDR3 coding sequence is TGTGCCAGCAGTGGCCGGGGGTACGCGGAAGAGTACGTC.

The DNA of the CDR3 is TGCAGTGCCCACGTTGACACTAACTATGGCTACACCTTC. Translating gives CSAHVDTNYGYTF. The chain couples TRBV20-1 to TRBJ1-2; D is ambiguous. Germline CDR1 DFQATT, CDR2 SNEGSKA (reference sequence). V lost 6 bases, J lost 0 bases, and 11 bases lay in between. The CDR3 extends over 13 amino acids.

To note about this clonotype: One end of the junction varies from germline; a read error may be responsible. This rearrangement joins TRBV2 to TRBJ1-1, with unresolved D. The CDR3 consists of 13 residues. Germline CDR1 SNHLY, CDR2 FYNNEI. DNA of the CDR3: TGTGCCAGCAAGAAATGGTCGAAAACTGAGGCTTTCTTT. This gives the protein CASKKWSKTEAFF.

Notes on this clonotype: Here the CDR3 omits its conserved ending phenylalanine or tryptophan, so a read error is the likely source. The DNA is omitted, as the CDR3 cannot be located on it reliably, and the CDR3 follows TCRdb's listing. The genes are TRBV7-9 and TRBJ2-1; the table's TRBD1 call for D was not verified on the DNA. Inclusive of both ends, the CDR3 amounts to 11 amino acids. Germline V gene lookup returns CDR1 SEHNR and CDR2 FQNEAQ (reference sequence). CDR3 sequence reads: CASSRAEGEFL.

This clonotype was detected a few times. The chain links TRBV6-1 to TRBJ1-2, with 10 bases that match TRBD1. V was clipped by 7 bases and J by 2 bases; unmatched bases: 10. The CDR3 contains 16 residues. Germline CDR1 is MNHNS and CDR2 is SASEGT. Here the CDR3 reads CASKFEPGQGNYGYTF. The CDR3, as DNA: TGTGCCAGCAAGTTCGAACCGGGACAGGGGAACTATGGCTACACCTTC.

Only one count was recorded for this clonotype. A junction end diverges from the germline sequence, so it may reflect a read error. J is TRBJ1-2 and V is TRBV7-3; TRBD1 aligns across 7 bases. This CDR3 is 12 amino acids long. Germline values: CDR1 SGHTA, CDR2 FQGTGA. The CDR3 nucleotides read TGCGCCAGCAGCTGGGACAGCGATGGCTACACCTTC. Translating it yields CASSWDSDGYTF.

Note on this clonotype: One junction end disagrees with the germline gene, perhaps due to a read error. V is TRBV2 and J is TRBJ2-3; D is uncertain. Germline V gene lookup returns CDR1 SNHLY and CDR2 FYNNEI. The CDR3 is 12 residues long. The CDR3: CASRDGATETHF. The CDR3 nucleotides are TGTGCCAGCAGGGACGGTGCCACTGAGACGCATTTT.

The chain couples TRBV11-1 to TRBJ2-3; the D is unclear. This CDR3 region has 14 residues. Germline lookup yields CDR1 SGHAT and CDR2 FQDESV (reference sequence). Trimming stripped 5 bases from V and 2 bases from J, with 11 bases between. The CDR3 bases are TGTGCCAGCAGCGACGATCAAGCCACAGATACGCAGTATTTT. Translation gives CASSDDQATDTQYF.

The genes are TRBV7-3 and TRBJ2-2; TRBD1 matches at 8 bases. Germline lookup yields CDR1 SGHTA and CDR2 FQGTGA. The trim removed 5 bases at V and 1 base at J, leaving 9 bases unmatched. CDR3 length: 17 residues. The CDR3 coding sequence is TGTGCCAGCAGCCAGCGCGGGGACAGGAGGAACACCGGGGAGCTGTTTTTT. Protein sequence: CASSQRGDRRNTGELFF.